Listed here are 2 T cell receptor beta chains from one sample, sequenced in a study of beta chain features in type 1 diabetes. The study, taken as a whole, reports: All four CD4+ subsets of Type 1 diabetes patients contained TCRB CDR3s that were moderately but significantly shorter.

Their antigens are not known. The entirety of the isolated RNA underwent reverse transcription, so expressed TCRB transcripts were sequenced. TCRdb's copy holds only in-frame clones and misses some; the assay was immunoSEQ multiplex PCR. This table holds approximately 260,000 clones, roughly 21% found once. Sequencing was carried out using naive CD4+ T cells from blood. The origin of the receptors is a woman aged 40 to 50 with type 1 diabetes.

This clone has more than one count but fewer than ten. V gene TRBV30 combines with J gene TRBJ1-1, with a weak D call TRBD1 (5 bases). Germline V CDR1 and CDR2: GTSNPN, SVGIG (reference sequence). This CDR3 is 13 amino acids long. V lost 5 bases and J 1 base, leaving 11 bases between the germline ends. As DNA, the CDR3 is TGTGCCTGGCGTCGGGGGGGGAACACTGAAGCTTTCTTT. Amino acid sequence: CAWRRGGNTEAFF.

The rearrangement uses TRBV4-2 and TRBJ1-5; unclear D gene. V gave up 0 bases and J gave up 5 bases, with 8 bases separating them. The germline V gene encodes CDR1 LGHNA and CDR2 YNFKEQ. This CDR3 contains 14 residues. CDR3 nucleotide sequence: TGTGCCAGCAGCCAAGATACCGGTGATCAGCCCCAGCATTTT. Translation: CASSQDTGDQPQHF.